This T cell receptor (beta chain) was sequenced during a study of cytomegalovirus exposure and HLA in healthy donors. A single count supports this clone. In germline, CDR1 is SGHDN, CDR2 FVKESK. V lost 4 bases to trimming and J lost 5 bases; unmatched junction nucleotides: 7. The CDR3 is 15 residues long. Using immunoSEQ multiplex PCR, the repertoire was profiled, and TCRdb retains in-frame clones only, with some absent. The sample lists approximately 41,000 clones, roughly 93% seen once, with around 3.4% in the top ten. The source is a man between 18 and 35 years old in good health and CMV-seronegative. The sample was PBMCs. V is TRBV14 and J is TRBJ2-2; 7 bases match TRBD2. The CDR3, as DNA: TGTGCCAGCAGCCGCCGACTAGCAGGGACCGGGGAGCTGTTTTTT. It specifies CASSRRLAGTGELFF. Supplemented by reference TRBV14 and TRBJ2-2, the full variable domain reads EAGVTQFPSHSVIEKGQTVTLRCDPISGHDNLYWYRRVMGKEIKFLLHFVKESKQDESGMPNNRFLAERTGGTYSTLKVQPAELEDSGVYFCASSRRLAGTGELFFGEGSRLTVL.